This is a list of T cell receptor beta chains from one sample in a study of brain T cells in children with intractable seizures. Sequencing was performed with immunoSEQ multiplex PCR; in TCRdb, only in-frame clones are kept and a portion is missing. The repertoire consists of about 350,000 clones, with roughly 92% occurring once and the leading ten covering roughly 5.7%. The source was peripheral blood, collected 5 to 6 months after surgery. Source of these receptors: a boy under three years old with tuberous sclerosis and intractable seizures. The CDR3 runs from the conserved cysteine through the conserved F or W. Each record gives: clone size, J gene, D gene, V gene, CDR3 DNA, CDR3 protein. The D gene is left open where the match is weak. Part of the rows lack a size; the others show once, few, many or a class for expanded clones.

once	TRBJ2-7	.	TRBV11-2	TGTGCCAGCAGCGTAGTTCCAGACTCCTACGAGCAGTACTTC	CASSVVPDSYEQYF
once	TRBJ1-3	TRBD1	TRBV4-1	TGCGCCAGCAGCCAGAGGGACAGGGGGCGCGAAAACACCATATATTTT	CASSQRDRGRENTIYF
.	TRBJ1-1	.	TRBV19	TGTGCCAGTAGAAGCTTGGACAGTATTTGGGAAGCTTTCTTT	CASRSLDSIWEAFF
.	TRBJ2-3	TRBD2	TRBV14	TGTGCCAGCAGCCTGAAGGGACTAGCCACAGATACGCAGTATTTT	CASSLKGLATDTQYF
.	TRBJ2-7	TRBD2	TRBV4-1	TGCGCCAGCAGCCATCGGACTAGCGGGAGGTTATCCTACGAGCAGTACTTC	CASSHRTSGRLSYEQYF
once	TRBJ1-1	TRBD1	TRBV28	TGTGCCAGCAGTTTGGGAGGACAGGGAGCTTTCTTT	CASSLGGQGAFF
.	TRBJ2-7	.	TRBV30	TGTGCCTGGACCCTGTCGGGGTACGAGCAGTACTTC	CAWTLSGYEQYF
.	TRBJ1-1	.	TRBV19	TGTGCCAGTAGTCCTCCGGGGAACACTGAAGCTTTCTTT	CASSPPGNTEAFF
.	TRBJ2-4	.	TRBV4-2	TGTGCCAGCAGCCAAGATTTCTGGGTGGCCAAAAACATTCAGTACTTC	CASSQDFWVAKNIQYF
.	TRBJ2-5	TRBD2	TRBV9	TGTGCCAGCAGCCCAGAAGCGGGGGGGTTGGAGACCCAGTACTTC	CASSPEAGGLETQYF
.	TRBJ2-3	.	TRBV2	TGTGCCAGCAGCCGACTGACGCAGTATTTT	CASSRLTQYF
.	TRBJ1-2	.	TRBV2	TGTGCCAGCAGTGAATACAGGACGGACTATGGCTACACCTTC	CASSEYRTDYGYTF
.	TRBJ1-3	.	TRBV9	TGTGCCAGCAGCGTAGAGAATTCTGGAAACACCATATATTTT	CASSVENSGNTIYF
once	TRBJ1-2	.	TRBV30	TGTGCCTGGAGTGCCAGGGGAAACTATGGCTACACCTTC	CAWSARGNYGYTF
.	TRBJ2-6	.	TRBV19	TGTGCCAGTACTTCAGGGGGGGCAGGGGCCAACGTCCTGACTTTC	CASTSGGAGANVLTF
.	TRBJ1-4	.	TRBV18	TGTGCCAGCTCACCCGGACAGACCGCCGCCGTGAAAAAACTGTTTTTT	CASSPGQTAAVKKLFF
.	TRBJ1-4	TRBD1	TRBV25-1	TGTGCCAGCACGACAGGGGAGGAAAAACTGTTTTTT	CASTTGEEKLFF
.	TRBJ1-5	.	TRBV15	TGTGCCACCAGCAGCGGCGGGCCGGCCCTCGGTCAGCCCCAGCATTTT	CATSSGGPALGQPQHF
.	TRBJ2-7	.	TRBV12-5	TGTGCTAGTGGTTTGTGGGTAACCTACGAGCAGTACTTC	CASGLWVTYEQYF
.	TRBJ1-2	TRBD1	TRBV10-1	TGCGCCATCTCGACAGGGACGACCTATGGCTACACCTTC	CAISTGTTYGYTF
.	TRBJ2-7	.	TRBV29-1	TGCAGCGTCCGGGACGGTGTCTCCTACGAGCAGTACTTC	CSVRDGVSYEQYF
once	TRBJ1-1	.	TRBV15	TGTGCCACCAGCAGAGATCAGGTAGACCACAGGAGGTTAAGGGCCGCTGAAGCTTTCTTT	CATSRDQVDHRRLRAAEAFF
.	TRBJ2-1	TRBD2	TRBV9	TGTGCCAGCAGCGTAGACGGCGGGGGATACAATGAGCAGTTCTTC	CASSVDGGGYNEQFF
once	TRBJ2-1	TRBD1	TRBV11-2	TGTGCCAGCAGCCAAGACAGGGGGCCGTCCTACAATGAGCAGTTCTTC	CASSQDRGPSYNEQFF
.	TRBJ2-3	TRBD2	TRBV14	TGTGCCAGCAGCCGATGGACTAGCGGAACGGATACGCAGTATTTT	CASSRWTSGTDTQYF
many	TRBJ1-1	.	TRBV3-1/TRBV3-2	TGTGCCAGCAGCCAAAAAGTGAACACTGAAGCTTTCTTT	CASSQKVNTEAFF
.	TRBJ2-7	.	TRBV5-5	TGTGCCAGCAGCTTGGGACGGGACTCCTACGAGCAGTACTTC	CASSLGRDSYEQYF
medium-sized	TRBJ1-2	.	TRBV21-1	TGTGCCAGCAGCAACCGTTTAGGTGCGTTACCAATCTCCTATGGCTACACCTTC	CASSNRLGALPISYGYTF
.	TRBJ2-3	.	TRBV27	TGTGCCAGCAGTTTAGTCTTGGGGCGGGGGCTCACAGATACGCAGTATTTT	CASSLVLGRGLTDTQYF
.	TRBJ2-7	.	TRBV13	TGTGCCAGCAGCTTAGCTACGGACAGAACCTACGAGCAGTACTTC	CASSLATDRTYEQYF
.	TRBJ2-3	.	TRBV6-5	TGTGCCAGCAGGGGGGAAACGCCAGATACGCAGTATTTT	CASRGETPDTQYF
.	TRBJ1-2	.	TRBV28	TGTGCCAGCAGTTTAAGGGGGTCTCACTACACCTTC	CASSLRGSHYTF
.	TRBJ2-5	TRBD2	TRBV9	TGTGCCAGCAGCTCGGGACTAGCGGACGGTGAGACCCAGTACTTC	CASSSGLADGETQYF
.	TRBJ2-2	.	TRBV5-4	TGTGCCAGCAGCGTAGACCCGGGGCCCAGCACCGGGGAGCTGTTTTTT	CASSVDPGPSTGELFF